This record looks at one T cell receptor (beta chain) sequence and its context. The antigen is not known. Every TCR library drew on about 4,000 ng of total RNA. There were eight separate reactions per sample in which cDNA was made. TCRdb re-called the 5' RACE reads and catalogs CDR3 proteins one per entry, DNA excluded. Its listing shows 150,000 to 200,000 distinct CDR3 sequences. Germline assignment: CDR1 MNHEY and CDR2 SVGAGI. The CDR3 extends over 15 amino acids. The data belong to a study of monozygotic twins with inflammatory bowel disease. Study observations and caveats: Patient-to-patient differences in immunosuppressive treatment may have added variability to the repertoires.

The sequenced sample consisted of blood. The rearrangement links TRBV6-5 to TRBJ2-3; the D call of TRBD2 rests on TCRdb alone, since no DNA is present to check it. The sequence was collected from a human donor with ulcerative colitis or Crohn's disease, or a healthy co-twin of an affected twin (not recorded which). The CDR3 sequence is CASSYSGRATDTQYF.